This T cell receptor beta chain was sequenced during a study of T-cell memory formation after mild COVID-19. Study information: In these data, TCR clusters were largely donor specific.

TCRdb passed the 5' RACE reads through MiXCR, listing each CDR3 protein once. The sample includes about 250,000 distinct CDR3 sequences, approximately 16% of them seen just once. CDR1 is DFQATT and CDR2 is SNEGSKA in the germline V gene (reference sequence). This CDR3 is 15 amino acids long. V lost 0 bases to trimming and J lost 8 bases, with 17 bases between them. This chain links TRBV20-1 with TRBJ2-1; perhaps TRBD1 as D (6 bases). The source material was PBMCs or a T cell subset sorted from them (not recorded which). The sequence was obtained from a man younger than 30 who had mild COVID-19 (a few samples of this study predate the infection). Cell type and time point are not known. CDR3 residues: CSARDPTGRRDEQFF. The CDR3 region has the DNA TGCAGTGCTAGAGATCCCACAGGGCGTAGGGATGAGCAGTTCTTC.